The 26 T cell receptor beta chains listed next were all sequenced from one sample in a study of T-cell memory formation after mild COVID-19. TCRdb independently ran MiXCR on the 5' RACE reads; one entry per CDR3 protein. The sample has approximately 500,000 distinct CDR3 sequences, approximately 23% seen once; the top ten hold about 12%. The sequencing input was PBMCs or a T cell subset sorted from them (not recorded which). Receptor source: an adult woman who had mild COVID-19 (a few samples of this study predate the infection). Cell type and time point are not known.

The chain links TRBV19 to TRBJ2-7, with 8 bases fitting TRBD1. CDR1 is LNHDA and CDR2 is SQIVND in the germline V gene (reference sequence). The ends lost 3 bases at V and 3 bases at J; junction bases unmatched: 7. The CDR3 has 15 residues. The CDR3 region is CASSMAGGTGYEQYF. CDR3 DNA: TGTGCCAGTAGTATGGCAGGTGGGACAGGCTACGAGCAGTACTTC.

V is TRBV11-2 and J is TRBJ2-5; D is perhaps TRBD1 (6 bases). Looked up from germline, CDR1 is SGHAT and CDR2 is FQNNGV. Trimming took 5 bases from V and 14 from J, leaving 15 bases between them. The CDR3 has 11 residues. The CDR3 here is CASSTRGRAYF. CDR3 nucleotides: TGTGCCAGCAGCACCAGGGGTCGGGCATACTTC. Supplemented by reference TRBV11-2 and TRBJ2-5, the full variable domain reads EAGVAQSPRYKIIEKRQSVAFWCNPISGHATLYWYQQILGQGPKLLIQFQNNGVVDDSQLPKDRFSAERLKGVDSTLKIQPAKLEDSAVYLCASSTRGRAYFGPGTRLLVL.

The table lists this clonotype with a few counts. The genes are TRBV29-1 and TRBJ1-2; 9 bases fit TRBD1. CDR3 length: 13 amino acids. The V gene's germline CDR1 is SQVTM and CDR2 ANQGSEA. With V trimmed by 6 bases and J by 4 bases, 6 bases remained unmatched. The CDR3 reads CSVRTGATYGYTF. CDR3 bases: TGCAGCGTCCGGACAGGGGCGACCTATGGCTACACCTTC.

This clonotype showed up just a few times. V is TRBV2 and J is TRBJ2-7; TRBD1 matches at 10 bases. V lost 7 bases, J lost 2 bases, and 5 bases stayed unmatched. The CDR3 contains 14 residues. Germline loops: CDR1 SNHLY, CDR2 FYNNEI. The CDR3 here is CASKEGQGPYEQYF. The CDR3 DNA reads TGTGCCAGCAAGGAGGGACAGGGGCCCTACGAGCAGTACTTC.

The rearrangement joins TRBV5-6 to TRBJ1-5; D perhaps matches TRBD1 (5 bases). The CDR3 runs 14 residues. V dropped 0 bases and J dropped 5 bases, with 9 bases sitting between them. In germline, CDR1 is SGHDT, CDR2 YYEEEE. CDR3 residues: CASSLGGAYQPQHF. CDR3 DNA sequence: TGTGCCAGCAGCTTGGGAGGGGCTTATCAGCCCCAGCATTTT.

This chain uses TRBV2 with TRBJ2-7; TRBD1 agrees at 7 bases. Germline V gene lookup returns CDR1 SNHLY and CDR2 FYNNEI. V shed 4 bases, J shed 0 bases, and the junction held 6 bases outside the gene matches. CDR3 length equals 15 residues. The CDR3 nucleotides are TGTGCCAGCAGTGGCCGGGACAGATTCTCCTACGAGCAGTACTTC. Translating gives CASSGRDRFSYEQYF.

This clonotype was observed once. One junction end does not reproduce the germline sequence, and a read error may be involved. The V gene is TRBV7-2, the J gene TRBJ2-2; no reliable D call. The germline V gene has CDR1 SGHTA and CDR2 FQGNSA. This CDR3 is built from 15 residues. CDR3 DNA: TGTGCCAGCAGCCACCGGGCCCCAAACACCGGTGAGCTGTTTTTT. This codes for CASSHRAPNTGELFF.

The rearrangement joins TRBV4-2 to TRBJ2-7; 14 bases match TRBD2. Per the germline V gene, CDR1 is LGHNA and CDR2 is YNFKEQ. V was pared by 4 bases and J by 5 bases, with 7 bases of the junction left unmatched. The CDR3 length is 16 residues. CDR3 coding DNA: TGTGCCAGCAGCCGAGGGCCGGGACTAGCGGGAGACGAGCAGTACTTC. It is translated as CASSRGPGLAGDEQYF.

This chain connects TRBV6-5 to TRBJ1-5; D not resolved. The CDR3 runs 14 residues. Looked up from germline, CDR1 is MNHEY and CDR2 is SVGAGI. Trimming took 4 bases from V and 0 from J, leaving 7 bases between them. CDR3 region: CASSSYDSNQPQHF. CDR3 coding DNA: TGTGCCAGCAGTTCCTACGATAGCAATCAGCCCCAGCATTTT.

There are a few counts of this clonotype. The rearrangement uses TRBV6-2 or TRBV6-3 and TRBJ1-5; D ambiguous. Trimming removed 5 bases at V and 0 bases at J, with 5 bases between. The CDR3 extends over 13 amino acids. Germline lookup yields CDR1 MNHEY and CDR2 SVGEGT. CDR3 coding DNA: TGTGCCAGCAGTGATTATAGCAATCAGCCCCAGCATTTT. Its translation: CASSDYSNQPQHF.

The sample holds a few counts of this clonotype. This sequence joins TRBV24-1 and TRBJ1-5, with TRBD1 matching over 7 bases. Germline CDR1 and CDR2: KGHDR and SFDVKD. V lost 12 bases and J lost 0; bases outside the gene matches: 10. This CDR3 region has 15 residues. CDR3 sequence reads: CAEHRDSNSNQPQHF. Written as DNA, the CDR3 is TGTGCCGAGCACCGGGACAGCAATAGCAATCAGCCCCAGCATTTT.

This clonotype was observed a handful of times. The chain has TRBV7-9 and TRBJ2-7; 7 nucleotides align to TRBD2. The CDR3 covers 13 residues. Germline V gene data show CDR1 as SEHNR and CDR2 as FQNEAQ (reference sequence). J gave up 7 bases and V 4 bases, and 7 bases lay outside the gene matches. For the CDR3, the DNA is TGTGCCAGCAGCTCTGGGGGGGGAAAGGAGCAGTACTTC. Residues: CASSSGGGKEQYF.

V usage is TRBV20-1 and J usage is TRBJ2-5; TRBD2 aligns across 11 bases. Germline trimming cut 6 bases from V and 9 bases from J; bases unmatched to any gene: 9. Germline loops: CDR1 DFQATT, CDR2 SNEGSKA (reference sequence). The CDR3 is made up of 13 amino acids. CDR3 coding DNA: TGCAGTGCAGAGACTAGCGGGATTCCCCCCCAGTACTTC. Translated: CSAETSGIPPQYF.

The genes are TRBV7-9 and TRBJ1-2, with 10 bases lining up with TRBD1. Germline CDR1 SEHNR, CDR2 FQNEAQ (reference sequence). J was trimmed by 1 base and V by 2 bases; bases with no gene match: 1. The CDR3 is 15 residues long. The DNA of the CDR3 is TGTGCCAGCAGCTTAAGGGACAGGGGTAACTATGGCTACACCTTC. Its protein is CASSLRDRGNYGYTF.

The V gene is TRBV4-3, the J gene TRBJ2-5; no definite D call. Germline CDR1 reads LGHNA; CDR2 reads YSLEER. The CDR3 is made up of 15 amino acids. Trimming left V 1 base short and J 0 bases short, with 9 bases between. CDR3 loop: CASSQGPRNQETQYF. CDR3 DNA: TGCGCCAGCAGCCAAGGCCCAAGGAACCAAGAGACCCAGTACTTC.

Details on this clonotype: The missing conserved phenylalanine or tryptophan at the end of this CDR3 makes a read error likely. Because the CDR3's place on the DNA is in doubt, the DNA is left out and the CDR3 is given as listed by TCRdb. The rearrangement uses TRBV4-3 and TRBJ2-7; whether TRBD2, the table's D call, matches the DNA was not checked. Both ends counted, the CDR3 spans 21 residues. Germline V CDR1 and CDR2: LGHNA, YSLEER. CDR3 amino acids: CASSQEGPGGLAGGEQVTSST.

The sample holds a few counts of this clonotype. The V gene is TRBV4-3, the J gene TRBJ2-7; TRBD1 matches at 7 bases. The trim removed 0 bases at V and 1 base at J, leaving 6 bases unmatched. Germline values: CDR1 LGHNA, CDR2 YSLEER. The CDR3 is 16 amino acids. This chain's CDR3 is CASSQDRAGGSYEQYF. The DNA of the CDR3 is TGCGCCAGCAGCCAAGATCGGGCAGGGGGTTCCTACGAGCAGTACTTC.

The chain uses TRBV20-1 and TRBJ1-1; the D gene is possibly TRBD1 (6 bases). V was shortened by 5 bases and J by 1 base, with 20 bases between the two germline ends. This CDR3 has 16 amino acids. CDR1 is DFQATT and CDR2 is SNEGSKA in the germline V gene (reference sequence). The CDR3 here is CSAPNPSQGQNTEAFF. The CDR3 coding sequence is TGCAGTGCTCCAAATCCCTCTCAGGGGCAGAACACTGAAGCTTTCTTT.

The V call is TRBV10-3, the J call TRBJ2-1; TRBD2 matches 8 bases. V lost 0 bases and J lost 8; bases outside the gene matches: 12. This CDR3 is built from 17 residues. CDR1 is ENHRY, CDR2 SYGVKD, per germline. The CDR3 DNA sequence: TGTGCCATCAGTGAGTCGCCAGCGGGAGTAGTACGGGATGAGCAGTTCTTC. Protein sequence: CAISESPAGVVRDEQFF.

The J gene is TRBJ2-5, the V gene TRBV20-1, with TRBD1 matching 11 bases. V trimming: 6 bases; J trimming: 7 bases; junction bases outside the gene matches: 7. The CDR3 spans 13 residues. CDR1 is DFQATT and CDR2 is SNEGSKA in the germline V gene (reference sequence). CDR3 DNA sequence: TGCAGTGCCTTATCGGGACAGGGGGGGACCCAGTACTTC. This sequence encodes CSALSGQGGTQYF.

This clonotype was counted between two and nine times. CDR3 nucleotide sequence: TGCAGCGCCGGGAGTGGGAACACTGAAGCTTTCTTT. Translation: CSAGSGNTEAFF. The chain carries TRBV29-1 and TRBJ1-1; no reliable D call. The CDR3 has 12 residues. V was clipped by 7 bases and J by 1 base, with 10 bases between them. Germline lookup yields CDR1 SQVTM and CDR2 ANQGSEA.

This clonotype was detected a few times. The chain links TRBV5-1 to TRBJ2-7, with 10 bases aligning to TRBD1. The CDR3 loop spans 15 amino acids. Per germline, CDR1 SGHRS and CDR2 YFSETQ. After removal of 4 bases from V and 6 bases from J, the junction contained 10 bases not matched to a gene. CDR3 DNA: TGCGCCAGCAGCCGCAACCGGGACAGGGGAACCGAGCAGTACTTC. This gives the protein CASSRNRDRGTEQYF.

CDR3: CSASRGWGNTEAFF. CDR3 sequence (DNA): TGCAGTGCTAGCCGCGGGTGGGGGAACACTGAAGCTTTCTTT. This chain links TRBV20-1 with TRBJ1-1, with no clear D. Per the germline V gene, CDR1 is DFQATT and CDR2 is SNEGSKA (reference sequence). The CDR3 covers 14 residues. The V end lost 3 bases, the J end lost 1 base, and 12 bases lay between the germline ends.

The chain is built from TRBV20-1 and TRBJ2-1, with D perhaps assigned TRBD1 or TRBD2 (6 bases each). The V and J ends lost 0 bases and 1 base respectively, with 13 bases between them. This CDR3 has 16 amino acids. Germline CDR1 reads DFQATT; CDR2 reads SNEGSKA (reference sequence). The CDR3 loop reads CSARDPGAGSYNEQFF. CDR3 DNA: TGCAGTGCTAGAGATCCGGGGGCGGGATCCTACAATGAGCAGTTCTTC.

This clonotype was counted a few times. The genes are TRBV7-2 and TRBJ2-2; the match to TRBD1 covers 7 bases. CDR1 and CDR2 from the germline V gene are SGHTA and FQGNSA. The V and J ends lost 4 bases and 7 bases, in that order; junction bases with no gene match: 9. CDR3 length: 15 amino acids. In DNA, the CDR3 is TGTGCCAGCAGCTCTAGGACAGGCCCGAGCGGGGAGCTGTTTTTT. Its translation is CASSSRTGPSGELFF.

The chain carries TRBV12-3 or TRBV12-4 and TRBJ2-3, with D perhaps assigned TRBD1 or TRBD2 (5 bases each). Trimming pared 5 bases from V and 1 base from J, leaving 10 bases between. This CDR3 contains 14 residues. The CDR3 DNA reads TGTGCCAGCAGTCCACGGGACGGCACAGATACGCAGTATTTT. Translation: CASSPRDGTDTQYF.